These T cell receptor beta chains were read from a single sample in a study of blood T cell repertoires in COVID-19. The table came from immunoSEQ multiplex PCR; TCRdb's copy has only in-frame clones and leaves some out. The sample holds approximately 110,000 clones, roughly 84% seen once. Sequencing was done on a sample of peripheral blood. The receptors shown here come from a woman aged 70 to 79 who had recovered from COVID-19. Each CDR3 is given with its conserved first and last residue. D genes are given only for firm matches. The size field is filled for only some rows; it gives once, few, many or a size class.

size: -
D: -
V: TRBV9
J: TRBJ2-7
DNA: TGTGCCAGCAGCGCCCGGGACACCGACTACGAGCAGTACTTC
CDR3: CASSARDTDYEQYF

size: -
D: TRBD2
V: TRBV30
J: TRBJ2-3
DNA: TGTGCCTGGAGTGCAGGGACTAGCGGGGCAAACACAGATACGCAGTATTTT
CDR3: CAWSAGTSGANTDTQYF

size: -
D: TRBD1
V: TRBV28
J: TRBJ1-3
DNA: TGTGCCAGCAGTTCGACAGGGGAGAGCTCTGGAAACACCATATATTTT
CDR3: CASSSTGESSGNTIYF

size: -
D: -
V: TRBV5-1
J: TRBJ1-2
DNA: TGCGCCAGCAGCCAGGAAGGCGGGGTTTGGGGCTACACCTTC
CDR3: CASSQEGGVWGYTF

size: once
D: TRBD1
V: TRBV10-3
J: TRBJ2-5
DNA: TGTGCCATCAGTGACGGACAGGGTAAAGAGACCCAGTACTTC
CDR3: CAISDGQGKETQYF

size: once
D: -
V: TRBV7-2
J: TRBJ2-1
DNA: TGTGCCAGCAGCTTAGTCTCCAATGAGCAGTTCTTC
CDR3: CASSLVSNEQFF

size: few
D: TRBD2
V: TRBV30
J: TRBJ2-7
DNA: TGTGCCGTAGGGAGGGAGGGGTACGAGCAGTACTTC
CDR3: CAVGREGYEQYF

size: -
D: TRBD1
V: TRBV5-1
J: TRBJ1-3
DNA: TGCGCCAGCAGCTGGGACAGGGCTGGAAACACCATATATTTT
CDR3: CASSWDRAGNTIYF

size: -
D: TRBD2
V: TRBV4-3
J: TRBJ2-2
DNA: TGCGCCAGCAGCCAAGATGGTAGCGGGGCTTACACCGGGGAGCTGTTTTTT
CDR3: CASSQDGSGAYTGELFF

size: -
D: TRBD1
V: TRBV6-5
J: TRBJ2-7
DNA: TGTGCCAGCACCTGGGACAGAGGGACCTACGAGCAGTACTTC
CDR3: CASTWDRGTYEQYF

size: -
D: TRBD2
V: TRBV7-2
J: TRBJ2-1
DNA: TGTGCCAGCAGCTTTTCTAGCGGGAAGTTCAATGAGCAGTTCTTC
CDR3: CASSFSSGKFNEQFF

size: -
D: TRBD2
V: TRBV6-1
J: TRBJ2-1
DNA: TGTGCCAGCAGTGAAGCGCAAGCGGGGGGGAATGAGCAGTTCTTC
CDR3: CASSEAQAGGNEQFF

size: -
D: -
V: TRBV18
J: TRBJ2-3
DNA: TGTGCCAGCTCACGGGGCGACAGCACAGATACGCAGTATTTT
CDR3: CASSRGDSTDTQYF

size: -
D: TRBD2
V: TRBV9
J: TRBJ2-1
DNA: TGTGCCAGCAGCGCAGCGGGAAACGGCTACAATGAGCAGTTCTTC
CDR3: CASSAAGNGYNEQFF

size: -
D: -
V: TRBV7-9
J: TRBJ1-2
DNA: TGTGCCAGCAGCTTACGAAATGCCTCGGCGGCCCCCTATGGCTACACCTTC
CDR3: CASSLRNASAAPYGYTF

size: -
D: TRBD1
V: TRBV2
J: TRBJ1-6
DNA: TGTGCCAGCAGTCAACAGGGGGGTAAAAATTCACCCCTCCACTTT
CDR3: CASSQQGGKNSPLHF

size: -
D: -
V: TRBV30
J: TRBJ1-5
DNA: TGTGCCTGGAGGGGGGGGGAGAATCAGCCCCAGCATTTT
CDR3: CAWRGGENQPQHF

size: -
D: TRBD2
V: TRBV19
J: TRBJ2-1
DNA: TGTGCCAGTAGTCGCCAACTAGCGGGAGATTACAATGAGCAGTTCTTC
CDR3: CASSRQLAGDYNEQFF

size: -
D: -
V: TRBV27
J: TRBJ1-5
DNA: TGTGCCAGCAGTTTAGGGCAGAATCAGCCCCAGCATTTT
CDR3: CASSLGQNQPQHF

size: few
D: TRBD2
V: TRBV2
J: TRBJ2-7
DNA: TGTGCCAGCGGCGGGGCTAGCGGGGGCTCACCATCCTACGAGCAGTACTTC
CDR3: CASGGASGGSPSYEQYF

size: few
D: TRBD2
V: TRBV5-1
J: TRBJ2-7
DNA: TGCGCCAGCCACTTCGGTGGGGGGGACTCCTACGAGCAGTACTTC
CDR3: CASHFGGGDSYEQYF

size: -
D: TRBD1
V: TRBV18
J: TRBJ1-5
DNA: TGTGCCAGCGCCTCGACAGGGGGCAATCAGCCCCAGCATTTT
CDR3: CASASTGGNQPQHF

size: -
D: -
V: TRBV6-2/TRBV6-3
J: TRBJ1-5
DNA: TGTGCCAGCAGCCCTCCAGGGGTTTGGCCCCAGCATTTT
CDR3: CASSPPGVWPQHF

size: -
D: TRBD1
V: TRBV7-3
J: TRBJ2-6
DNA: TGTGCCAGCAGCCCAGGGGGATCTGGGGCCAACGTCCTGACTTTC
CDR3: CASSPGGSGANVLTF

size: -
D: TRBD1
V: TRBV2
J: TRBJ1-1
DNA: TGTGCCAGCAGTGCAAACAGGGGGAACACTGAAGCTTTCTTT
CDR3: CASSANRGNTEAFF

size: -
D: -
V: TRBV7-3
J: TRBJ1-6
DNA: TGTGCCAGCAGCTTAAACTACGGGATTGGGTCACCCCTCCACTTT
CDR3: CASSLNYGIGSPLHF

size: -
D: -
V: TRBV19
J: TRBJ1-3
DNA: TGTGCCAGTAGTATGGGGCTCACCTCTGGAAACACCATATATTTT
CDR3: CASSMGLTSGNTIYF

size: -
D: TRBD2
V: TRBV5-1
J: TRBJ2-2
DNA: TGCGCCAGCAGCTTCCTCGGACTAGCGTCCACCGGGGAGCTGTTTTTT
CDR3: CASSFLGLASTGELFF

size: -
D: -
V: TRBV4-1
J: TRBJ1-3
DNA: TGCGCCAGCAGCCCTGCGGGAAGAAACACCATATATTTT
CDR3: CASSPAGRNTIYF

size: -
D: -
V: TRBV11-3
J: TRBJ1-1
DNA: TGTGCCAGCAGCTTAAAATGGAGCACTGAAGCTTTCTTT
CDR3: CASSLKWSTEAFF

size: few
D: TRBD2
V: TRBV5-4
J: TRBJ2-7
DNA: TGTGCCAGCAGCCGCGTACTAGCGAGCTCCTACGAGCAGTACTTC
CDR3: CASSRVLASSYEQYF